The present T cell receptor beta chain was sequenced within a study of immune evolution from preneoplasia to lung adenocarcinoma. Repertoires were generated with immunoSEQ multiplex PCR, while TCRdb's copy carries only in-frame clones and drops some. The repertoire holds over 11,000 clones, with roughly 80% as singletons. This clonotype was sampled from a person aged 70 to 85 with lung adenocarcinoma. Sequenced material: FFPE minimally invasive lung adenocarcinoma tissue.

This CDR3 is CASSHRQGDDEQYF. Written as DNA, the CDR3 is TGCGCCAGCAGCCATCGACAGGGAGATGACGAGCAGTACTTC. The chain recombines TRBV4-1 with TRBJ2-7; 7 bases match TRBD1. The CDR3 is made up of 14 amino acids. Germline CDR1 is MGHRA and CDR2 is YSYEKL. V gave up 3 bases and J gave up 5 bases; unmatched junction bases: 7.